This T cell receptor beta chain was obtained from a study of T cells in Graves' hyperthyroidism and ophthalmopathy. Amplification targeted TCR beta CDR3 regions from RNA transcripts. First-round RT-PCR of the TCR CDR3 relied on the HTBI primer set. TCRdb re-derived calls from the multiplex PCR reads in MiXCR, one entry per CDR3 protein. The sample has some 800,000 distinct CDR3 sequences; 38% are singletons. In its sample, this clonotype was seen many times. This CDR3 contains 13 residues. The germline V gene encodes CDR1 MGHDK and CDR2 SYGVNS. Trimming removed 7 bases at V and 8 bases at J, with 14 bases between.

The TCR was taken from a man aged 18 to 35 with Graves' hyperthyroidism. The source material was blood. The chain recombines TRBV25-1 with TRBJ1-4, with D possibly matching TRBD1 (6 bases). The CDR3 loop reads CASTRGAGEKLFF. CDR3 in DNA: TGTGCCAGCACCCGGGGGGCGGGAGAAAAACTGTTTTTT.